The clone carrying this T cell receptor beta chain was observed a few times. Its specificity is not known. These data are taken from a study of blood T cells in healthy people across ages. Trimming removed 5 bases from V and 6 bases from J, with 11 bases in between. The CDR3 loop spans 13 amino acids. The germline gives CDR1 SGHTA, CDR2 FQGNSA. Study-wide results and caveats: With age, beta diversity per million T cells declined roughly linearly, significantly by roughly 40.

Combining a sample-barcoded 5' primer with a J-beta primer mix, a second PCR ran for 7 to 11 cycles. MiXCR was run by TCRdb on the 5' RACE reads, yielding one entry per CDR3 protein. This sample has roughly 1,500,000 distinct CDR3 sequences, with approximately 42% found just once. In each sample, at least 6 million PBMCs were isolated. This TCR came from a woman aged 18-29 years in good health. This chain links TRBV7-2 with TRBJ2-1; a weak D match, TRBD2 (6 bases). The specimen sequenced was blood. CDR3 residues: CASSPWRGNEQFF. CDR3 coding DNA: TGTGCCAGCAGCCCTTGGAGGGGCAATGAGCAGTTCTTC.